Presented here are 6 T cell receptor beta chains from one specimen sequenced in a study of a mutant IDH1 vaccine in newly diagnosed glioma. Documented time point: week 35, safety follow-up. Every vaccine dose comprised 300 ug of mutant IDH1 20-mer peptide plus topical imiquimod. For these receptors, no antigen is known. Clones were read by immunoSEQ multiplex PCR, and TCRdb kept only the in-frame ones, dropping some. The data contain around 31,000 clones, around 82% of them singletons. Sample: PBMCs, taken from a glioma patient whose treatment included an IDH1 peptide vaccine. The receptor source for this set is a woman in her thirties or forties with glioma.

The chain's CDR3 is CASSPGQWNEKLFF. DNA for the CDR3: TGCGCCAGCAGCCCGGGACAGTGGAATGAAAAACTGTTTTTT. The V and J genes are TRBV5-1 and TRBJ1-4, with 7 bases identical to TRBD1. The V and J ends lost 4 bases and 5 bases, in that order; junction bases with no gene match: 5. The V gene's germline CDR1 is SGHRS and CDR2 YFSETQ. This CDR3 is 14 amino acids long.

This clone was seen a handful of times. The chain links TRBV5-1 to TRBJ1-5; possible D gene TRBD1, 5 bases. This CDR3 region has 14 residues. Germline lookup yields CDR1 SGHRS and CDR2 YFSETQ. Trimming took off 1 base at V and 6 bases at J, with 11 bases between the two ends. The DNA for the CDR3 is TGCGCCAGCAGCTTGTCAGGGCTGGGTCAGCCCCAGCATTTT. Its protein product is CASSLSGLGQPQHF.

V and J are TRBV9 and TRBJ2-3; 8 bases agree with TRBD1. Trimming cost V 3 bases and J 0 bases; bases outside gene matches: 6. This CDR3 region has 16 residues. The germline gives CDR1 SGDLS, CDR2 YYNGEE. Written as DNA, the CDR3 is TGTGCCAGCAGCGGACCAGGACAGGGCAGCACAGATACGCAGTATTTT. Translating it yields CASSGPGQGSTDTQYF.

The chain links TRBV4-1 to TRBJ2-7, with D uncertain. In germline, CDR1 is MGHRA, CDR2 YSYEKL. The CDR3 covers 14 residues. The V gene lost 1 base and the J gene lost 5 bases, with 12 bases spanning the gap. The CDR3 DNA sequence: TGCGCCAGCAGCCAAGGGGAACCGAACAACGAGCAGTACTTC. Translation: CASSQGEPNNEQYF.

This clone appeared a single time. The rearrangement links TRBV5-1 to TRBJ1-6; 10 bases map to TRBD1. Germline V gene sequence: CDR1 SGHRS, CDR2 YFSETQ. V shed 2 bases, J shed 10 bases, and the junction held 6 bases outside the gene matches. The CDR3 loop spans 15 amino acids. As DNA, the CDR3 is TGCGCCAGCAGCTTAAAGACAGGGGGCGGCTCACCCCTCCACTTT. It is translated as CASSLKTGGGSPLHF. The full variable domain, rest sourced from reference TRBV5-1 and TRBJ1-6, is KAGVTQTPRYLIKTRGQQVTLSCSPISGHRSVSWYQQTPGQGLQFLFEYFSETQRNKGNFPGRFSGRQFSNSRSEMNVSTLELGDSALYLCASSLKTGGGSPLHFGNGTRLTVT.

The chain employs TRBV4-3 and TRBJ1-2; D gene uncertain. Germline V gene sequence: CDR1 LGHNA, CDR2 YSLEER. This CDR3 has 15 residues. Trimming left V 0 bases short and J 2 bases short, with 10 bases between. Written as DNA, the CDR3 is TGCGCCAGCAGCCAAGAGAACTGGTTAAACTATGGCTACACCTTC. Encoded protein: CASSQENWLNYGYTF.